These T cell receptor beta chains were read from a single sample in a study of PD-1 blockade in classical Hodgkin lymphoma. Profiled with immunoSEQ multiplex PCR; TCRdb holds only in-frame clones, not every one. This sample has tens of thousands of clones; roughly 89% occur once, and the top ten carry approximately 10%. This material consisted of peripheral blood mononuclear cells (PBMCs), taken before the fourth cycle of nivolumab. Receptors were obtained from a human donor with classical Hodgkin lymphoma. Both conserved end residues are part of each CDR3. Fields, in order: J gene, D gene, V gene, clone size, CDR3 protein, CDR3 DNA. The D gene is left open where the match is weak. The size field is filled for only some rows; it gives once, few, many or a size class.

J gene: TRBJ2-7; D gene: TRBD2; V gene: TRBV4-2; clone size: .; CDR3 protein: CASSQVSSLAGVDRYEQYF; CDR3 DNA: TGTGCCAGCAGCCAAGTTTCTAGCCTAGCGGGGGTAGATCGTTACGAGCAGTACTTC
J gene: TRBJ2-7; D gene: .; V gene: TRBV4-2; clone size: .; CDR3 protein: CASSQDWMAEQYF; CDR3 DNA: TGTGCCAGCAGCCAAGATTGGATGGCCGAGCAGTACTTC
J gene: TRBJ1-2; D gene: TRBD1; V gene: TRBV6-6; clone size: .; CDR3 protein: CASNGQGYGYTF; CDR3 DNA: TGTGCCAGCAACGGACAGGGGTATGGCTACACCTTC
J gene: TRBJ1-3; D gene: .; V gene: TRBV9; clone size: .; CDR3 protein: CASSVTSSGNTIYF; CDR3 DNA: TGTGCCAGCAGCGTCACGAGCTCTGGAAACACCATATATTTT
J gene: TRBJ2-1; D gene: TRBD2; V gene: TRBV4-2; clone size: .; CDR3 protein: CASSQYGTSGVNEQFF; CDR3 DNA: TGTGCCAGCAGCCAATACGGGACTAGCGGGGTAAATGAGCAGTTCTTC
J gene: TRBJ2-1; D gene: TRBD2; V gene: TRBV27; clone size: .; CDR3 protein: CASRLVAGGLSREQFF; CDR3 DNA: TGTGCCAGCAGACTAGTAGCGGGGGGGCTTAGCCGAGAGCAGTTCTTC
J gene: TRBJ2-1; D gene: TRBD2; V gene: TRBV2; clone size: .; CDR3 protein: CASSVDSGGYNEQFF; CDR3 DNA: TGTGCCAGCAGTGTGGATAGCGGGGGGTACAATGAGCAGTTCTTC
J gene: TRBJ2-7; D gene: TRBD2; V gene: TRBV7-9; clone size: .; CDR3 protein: CASSKREAVGEQYF; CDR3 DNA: TGTGCCAGCAGCAAACGGGAGGCAGTAGGCGAGCAGTACTTC
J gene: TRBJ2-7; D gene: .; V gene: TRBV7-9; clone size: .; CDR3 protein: CASSLGPVGEQYF; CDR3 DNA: TGTGCCAGCAGCTTAGGACCTGTAGGGGAGCAGTACTTC
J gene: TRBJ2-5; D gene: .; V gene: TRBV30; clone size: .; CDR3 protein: CAWSVPGQKYF; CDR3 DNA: TGTGCCTGGAGTGTTCCGGGACAAAAGTACTTC
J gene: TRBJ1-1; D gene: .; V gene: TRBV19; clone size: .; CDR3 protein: CASSQGTFGEAFF; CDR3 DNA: TGTGCCAGTAGTCAAGGGACTTTCGGTGAAGCTTTCTTT
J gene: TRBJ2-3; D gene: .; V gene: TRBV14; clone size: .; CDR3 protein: CASSQVKSLLTTRTDTQYF; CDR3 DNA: TGTGCCAGCAGCCAAGTAAAGTCGCTCCTCACCACCCGCACAGATACGCAGTATTTT
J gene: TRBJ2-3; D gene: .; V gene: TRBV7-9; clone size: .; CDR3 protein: CASRGRVGDTQYF; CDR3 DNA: TGTGCCAGCAGGGGGCGGGTGGGAGATACGCAGTATTTT
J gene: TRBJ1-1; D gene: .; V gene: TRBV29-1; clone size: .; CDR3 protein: CSVESGGDRQAFF; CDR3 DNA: TGCAGCGTTGAAAGTGGAGGAGACAGGCAAGCTTTCTTT
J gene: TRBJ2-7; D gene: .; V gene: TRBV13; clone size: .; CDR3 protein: CASSYRQFYEQYF; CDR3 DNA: TGTGCCAGCAGCTATCGACAGTTCTACGAGCAGTACTTC
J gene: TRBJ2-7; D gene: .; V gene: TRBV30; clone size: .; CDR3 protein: CAWSYRSGVAYEQYF; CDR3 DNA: TGTGCCTGGAGTTATAGATCAGGGGTGGCCTACGAGCAGTACTTC
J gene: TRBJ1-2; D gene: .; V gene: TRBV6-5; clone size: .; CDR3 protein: CASSLGAQSNYGYTF; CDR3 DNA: TGTGCCAGCAGCCTAGGGGCTCAATCTAACTATGGCTACACCTTC
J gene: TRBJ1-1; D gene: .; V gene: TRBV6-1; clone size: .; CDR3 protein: CASSEWAGNTEAFF; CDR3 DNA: TGTGCCAGCAGTGAATGGGCCGGAAACACTGAAGCTTTCTTT
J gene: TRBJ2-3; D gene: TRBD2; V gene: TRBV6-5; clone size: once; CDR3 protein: CASSYRAGGPTDTQYF; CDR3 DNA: TGTGCCAGCAGTTACAGAGCGGGGGGCCCCACAGATACGCAGTATTTT
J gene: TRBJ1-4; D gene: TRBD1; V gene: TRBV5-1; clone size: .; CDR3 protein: CASSLSGQTTNEKLFF; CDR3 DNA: TGCGCCAGCAGCTTGTCGGGACAGACAACTAATGAAAAACTGTTTTTT
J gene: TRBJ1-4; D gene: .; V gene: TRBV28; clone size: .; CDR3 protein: CASSYREVRDEKLFF; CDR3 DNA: TGTGCCAGCAGTTACCGGGAGGTTCGGGATGAAAAACTGTTTTTT
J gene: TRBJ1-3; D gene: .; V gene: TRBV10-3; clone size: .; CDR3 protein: CAINTRGEEDTIYF; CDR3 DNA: TGTGCCATCAATACGCGGGGGGAAGAAGACACCATATATTTT
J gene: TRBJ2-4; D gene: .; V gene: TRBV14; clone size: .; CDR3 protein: CASSRTILGFRPDYLAKNIQYF; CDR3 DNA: TGTGCCAGCAGCCGGACCATCCTAGGGTTTCGGCCCGACTACCTAGCCAAAAACATTCAGTACTTC
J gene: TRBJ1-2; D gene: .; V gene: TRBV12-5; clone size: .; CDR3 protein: CASGLVLDRDIPRRYGYTF; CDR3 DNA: TGTGCTAGTGGTTTGGTACTGGATAGGGATATACCGCGTAGGTATGGCTACACCTTC
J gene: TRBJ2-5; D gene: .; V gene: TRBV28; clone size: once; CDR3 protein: CASARGGVETQYF; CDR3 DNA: TGTGCCAGCGCCAGGGGGGGGGTTGAGACCCAGTACTTC
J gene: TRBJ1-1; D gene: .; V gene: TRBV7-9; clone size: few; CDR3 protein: CASSIGWDTEAFF; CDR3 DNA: TGTGCCAGCAGCATAGGCTGGGACACTGAAGCTTTCTTT
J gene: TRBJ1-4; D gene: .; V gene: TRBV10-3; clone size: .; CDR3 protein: CAISGGGEKLFF; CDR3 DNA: TGTGCCATCAGCGGGGGTGGTGAAAAACTGTTTTTT
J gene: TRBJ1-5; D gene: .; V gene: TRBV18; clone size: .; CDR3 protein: CASSPGGQHQPQHF; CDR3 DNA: TGTGCCAGCTCACCAGGGGGTCAACATCAGCCCCAGCATTTT
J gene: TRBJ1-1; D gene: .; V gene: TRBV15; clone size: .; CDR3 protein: CATSGGMGPWRDTEAFF; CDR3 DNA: TGTGCCACCAGCGGGGGGATGGGACCTTGGAGGGACACTGAAGCTTTCTTT
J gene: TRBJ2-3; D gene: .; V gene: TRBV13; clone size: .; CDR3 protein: CASSLVYLGEDTQYF; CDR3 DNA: TGTGCCAGCAGCTTAGTATATTTGGGGGAAGATACGCAGTATTTT
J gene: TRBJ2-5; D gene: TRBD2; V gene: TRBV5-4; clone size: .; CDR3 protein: CASSTTLAGGSLWYF; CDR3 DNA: TGTGCCAGCAGCACGACCCTAGCGGGGGGCTCTCTCTGGTACTTC
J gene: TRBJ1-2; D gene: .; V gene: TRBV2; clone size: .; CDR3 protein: CASSDGANYGYTF; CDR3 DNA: TGTGCCAGCAGTGATGGGGCTAACTATGGCTACACCTTC
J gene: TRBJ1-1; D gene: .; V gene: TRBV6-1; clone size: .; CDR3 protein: CASSEFPPGGVTEAFF; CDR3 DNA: TGTGCCAGCAGTGAATTCCCCCCTGGAGGGGTCACTGAAGCTTTCTTT
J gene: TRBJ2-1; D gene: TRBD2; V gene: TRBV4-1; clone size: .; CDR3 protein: CASSQSTSGGFYNEQFF; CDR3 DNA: TGCGCCAGCAGCCAATCTACTAGCGGGGGATTCTACAATGAGCAGTTCTTC
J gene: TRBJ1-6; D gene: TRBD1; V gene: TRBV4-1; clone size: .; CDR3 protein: CASSQRIQGARSFSPLHF; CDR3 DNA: TGCGCCAGCAGCCAAAGAATACAGGGGGCTAGGTCTTTTTCACCCCTCCACTTT
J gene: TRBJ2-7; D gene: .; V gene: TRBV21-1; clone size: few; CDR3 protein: CASSKESASGPYEQYF; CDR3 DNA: TGTGCCAGCAGCAAAGAGAGTGCTAGCGGGCCTTACGAGCAGTACTTC
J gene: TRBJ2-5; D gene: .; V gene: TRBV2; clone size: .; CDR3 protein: CASSAYKETQYF; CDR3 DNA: TGTGCCAGCTCGGCCTACAAAGAGACCCAGTACTTC
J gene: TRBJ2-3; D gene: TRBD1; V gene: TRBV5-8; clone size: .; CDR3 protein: CASSLGQGRRTDTQYF; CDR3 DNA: TGTGCCAGCAGCTTGGGACAGGGGAGGAGGACAGATACGCAGTATTTT
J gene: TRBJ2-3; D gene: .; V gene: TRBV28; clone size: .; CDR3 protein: CASSSPYLASSNYF; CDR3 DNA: TGTGCCAGCAGTTCACCCTACTTGGCTAGCAGCAACTATTTT
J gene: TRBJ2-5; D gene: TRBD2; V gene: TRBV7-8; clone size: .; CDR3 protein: CASSLEPPGLAISETQYF; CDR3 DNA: TGTGCCAGCAGCTTAGAACCCCCGGGACTAGCGATATCAGAGACCCAGTACTTC
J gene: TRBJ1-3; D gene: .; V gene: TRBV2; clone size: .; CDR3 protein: CASTRGGAAGNTIYF; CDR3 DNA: TGTGCCAGCACTCGGGGGGGCGCCGCTGGAAACACCATATATTTT
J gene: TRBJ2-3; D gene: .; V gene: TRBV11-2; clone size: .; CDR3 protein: CASSLDPGTDTQYF; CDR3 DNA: TGTGCCAGCAGCTTAGATCCGGGAACAGATACGCAGTATTTT
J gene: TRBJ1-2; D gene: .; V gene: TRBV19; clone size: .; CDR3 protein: CASSISKVVNSGYTF; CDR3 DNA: TGTGCCAGTAGTATAAGCAAGGTCGTGAACAGTGGCTACACCTTC
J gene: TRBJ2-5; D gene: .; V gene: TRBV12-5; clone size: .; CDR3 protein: CASGPLGGYQETQYF; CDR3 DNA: TGTGCTAGTGGGCCCTTAGGGGGGTACCAAGAGACCCAGTACTTC
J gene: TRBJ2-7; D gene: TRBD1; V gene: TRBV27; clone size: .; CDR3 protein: CASSWDRAYEQYF; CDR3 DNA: TGTGCCAGCAGTTGGGACAGGGCCTACGAGCAGTACTTC
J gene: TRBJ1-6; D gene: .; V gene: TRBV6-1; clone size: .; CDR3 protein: CAMSYIGNSPLHF; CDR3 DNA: TGTGCCATGTCCTATATCGGGAATTCACCCCTCCACTTT
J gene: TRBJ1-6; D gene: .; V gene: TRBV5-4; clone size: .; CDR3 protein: CASGHGEESPLHF; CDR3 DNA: TGTGCCAGCGGACATGGCGAGGAATCACCCCTCCACTTT
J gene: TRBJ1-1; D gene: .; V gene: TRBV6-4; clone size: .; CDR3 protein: CASAPDSTMMNTEAFF; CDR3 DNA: TGTGCCAGCGCACCGGACAGTACCATGATGAACACTGAAGCTTTCTTT
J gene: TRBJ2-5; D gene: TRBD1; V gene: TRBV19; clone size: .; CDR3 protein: CASSTSGGLETQYF; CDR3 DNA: TGTGCCAGTAGTACGTCAGGGGGCTTAGAGACCCAGTACTTC
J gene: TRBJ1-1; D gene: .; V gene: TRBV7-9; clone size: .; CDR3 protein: CASSHQTGGNTEAFF; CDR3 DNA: TGTGCCAGCAGCCACCAGACAGGAGGGAACACTGAAGCTTTCTTT
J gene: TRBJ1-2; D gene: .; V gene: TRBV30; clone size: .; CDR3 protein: CAWSGGPNGYTF; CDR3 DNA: TGTGCCTGGAGCGGAGGGCCGAATGGCTACACCTTC
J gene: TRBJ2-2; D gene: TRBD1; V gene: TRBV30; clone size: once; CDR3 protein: CAWGQVSGELFF; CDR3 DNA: TGTGCCTGGGGACAGGTGTCCGGGGAGCTGTTTTTT
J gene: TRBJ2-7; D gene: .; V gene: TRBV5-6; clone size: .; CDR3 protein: CASSVSSYEQYF; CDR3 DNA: TGTGCCAGCAGCGTAAGCTCCTACGAGCAGTACTTC
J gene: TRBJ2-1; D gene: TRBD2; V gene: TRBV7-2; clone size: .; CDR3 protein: CASSPRGGLYNEQFF; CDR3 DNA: TGTGCCAGCAGCCCCCGGGGGGGCCTCTACAATGAGCAGTTCTTC
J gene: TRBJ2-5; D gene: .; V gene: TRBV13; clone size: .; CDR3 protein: CASSPTMRRETQYF; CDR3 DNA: TGTGCCAGCAGCCCCACGATGAGGAGAGAGACCCAGTACTTC
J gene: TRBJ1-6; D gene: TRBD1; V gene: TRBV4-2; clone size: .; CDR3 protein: CASSREGQGTLNLNSPLHF; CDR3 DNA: TGTGCCAGCAGCCGAGAGGGACAGGGGACCCTCAACCTTAATTCACCCCTCCACTTT
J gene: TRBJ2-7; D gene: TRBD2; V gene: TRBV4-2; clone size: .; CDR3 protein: CASSQGLGRGVSYEQYF; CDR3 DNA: TGTGCCAGCAGCCAAGGTTTGGGGAGGGGCGTCTCCTACGAGCAGTACTTC
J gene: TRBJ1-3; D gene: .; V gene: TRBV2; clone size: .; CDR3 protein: CAGGEDSGASGNTIYF; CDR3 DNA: TGTGCCGGGGGAGAAGACAGTGGGGCCTCTGGAAACACCATATATTTT